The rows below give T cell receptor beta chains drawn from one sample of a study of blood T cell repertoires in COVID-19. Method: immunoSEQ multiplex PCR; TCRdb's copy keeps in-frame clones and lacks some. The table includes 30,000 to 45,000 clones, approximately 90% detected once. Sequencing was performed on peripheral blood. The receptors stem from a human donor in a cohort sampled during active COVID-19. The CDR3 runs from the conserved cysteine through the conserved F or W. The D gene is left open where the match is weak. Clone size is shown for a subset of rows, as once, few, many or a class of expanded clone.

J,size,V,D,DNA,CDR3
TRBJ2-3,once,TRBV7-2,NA,TGTGCCAGCAGCTCCCCCATTATAAAGCGGACAGATACGCAGTATTTT,CASSSPIIKRTDTQYF
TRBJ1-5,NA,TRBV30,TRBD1,TGTGCCTGGAGTTCCCGGGGGGGGACAGGGGGCAATCAGCCCCAGCATTTT,CAWSSRGGTGGNQPQHF
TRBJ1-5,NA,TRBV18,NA,TGTGCCAGCTCAGGAGGGGAGGTTCAGCCCCAGCATTTT,CASSGGEVQPQHF
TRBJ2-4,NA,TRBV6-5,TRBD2,TGTGCCAGCAGTTTGGGGGGGGCCAAAAACATTCAGTACTTC,CASSLGGAKNIQYF
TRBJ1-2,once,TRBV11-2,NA,TGTGCCAGCAGCTTAGATGTCCGGGATTACTATGGCTACACCTTC,CASSLDVRDYYGYTF
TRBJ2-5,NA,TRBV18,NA,TGTGCCAGCTCACCAAGGCAGGGACAAGAGACCCAGTACTTC,CASSPRQGQETQYF
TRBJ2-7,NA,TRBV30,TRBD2,TGTGCCTGGGGCAGGACTAGCGGAGTCTACGAGCAGTACTTC,CAWGRTSGVYEQYF
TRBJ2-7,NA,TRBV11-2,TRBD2,TGTGCCAGCAGTCGGGGGCTAAGCGGGAGAAAGTCCTACGAGCAGTACTTC,CASSRGLSGRKSYEQYF
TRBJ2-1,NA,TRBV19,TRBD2,TGTGCCAGTAGTAGAGCGGGGACCTCCTACAATGAGCAGTTCTTC,CASSRAGTSYNEQFF
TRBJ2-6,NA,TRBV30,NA,TGTGCCTGGAGCGCGGCAGGGGCGGCCTCTGGGGCCAACGTCCTGACTTTC,CAWSAAGAASGANVLTF
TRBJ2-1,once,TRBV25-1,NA,TGTGCCAGCAGACCCCATCCGGGGGAGCAGTTCTTC,CASRPHPGEQFF
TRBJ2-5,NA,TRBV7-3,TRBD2,TGTGCCAGCAGCTTGGCTAGCGGGAGGGGGTCGGAGACCCAGTACTTC,CASSLASGRGSETQYF
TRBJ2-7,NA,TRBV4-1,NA,TGCGCCAGCAGCCAAGGACTAGGACCCTACGAGCAGTACTTC,CASSQGLGPYEQYF
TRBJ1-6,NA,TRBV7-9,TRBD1,TGTGCCAGCAGCTCTCGGACAGGAGACAATTCACCCCTCCACTTT,CASSSRTGDNSPLHF
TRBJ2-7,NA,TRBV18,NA,TGTGCCAGCTCGCGCACGACAGAGTCCTACGAGCAGTACTTC,CASSRTTESYEQYF
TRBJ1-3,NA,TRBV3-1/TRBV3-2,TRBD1,TGTGCCAGCAGTCAGGGGGCTGGAAACACCATATATTTT,CASSQGAGNTIYF
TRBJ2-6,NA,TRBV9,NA,TGTGCCAGCAGCGTTACTGAGGTGACGTCTGGGGCCAACGTCCTGACTTTC,CASSVTEVTSGANVLTF
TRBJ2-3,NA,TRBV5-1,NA,TGCGCCAGCAGCCGGGGGGCACCTAGCACAGATACGCAGTATTTT,CASSRGAPSTDTQYF
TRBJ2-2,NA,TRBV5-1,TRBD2,TGCGCCAGCGGACTAGCGGGAATTACCGGGGAGCTGTTTTTT,CASGLAGITGELFF
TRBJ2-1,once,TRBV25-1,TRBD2,TGTGCCAGCAGTCCCCAGCGGGGGGACTACAATGAGCAGTTCTTC,CASSPQRGDYNEQFF
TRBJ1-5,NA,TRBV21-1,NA,TGTGCCAGCAGCAAAGCGCTACTGGGGGCCAATCAGCCCCAGCATTTT,CASSKALLGANQPQHF
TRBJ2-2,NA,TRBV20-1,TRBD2,TGCAGTGCTAGTCCTAGCGGGAGGTCTGGGACCGGGGAGCTGTTTTTT,CSASPSGRSGTGELFF